Detailed here is one T cell receptor beta chain. The data belong to a study of control samples from healthy donors and cancer patients. Produced via immunoSEQ multiplex PCR; TCRdb's table is partial and in-frame only. The sample consists of more than 95,000 clones, about 90% of them appearing once. The sequence came from a man aged 18 to 29 in good health. The sample was blood.

The CDR3 nucleotides are TGTGCTAGTGGACCCGACAGGGCGACTAATTCACCCCTCCACTTT. This codes for CASGPDRATNSPLHF. The chain couples TRBV12-5 to TRBJ1-6; 7 nucleotides align to TRBD1. This CDR3 is 15 amino acids long. J gave up 6 bases and V 6 bases, and 8 bases lay outside the gene matches. Germline CDR1 LGHNT, CDR2 FRNRAP.